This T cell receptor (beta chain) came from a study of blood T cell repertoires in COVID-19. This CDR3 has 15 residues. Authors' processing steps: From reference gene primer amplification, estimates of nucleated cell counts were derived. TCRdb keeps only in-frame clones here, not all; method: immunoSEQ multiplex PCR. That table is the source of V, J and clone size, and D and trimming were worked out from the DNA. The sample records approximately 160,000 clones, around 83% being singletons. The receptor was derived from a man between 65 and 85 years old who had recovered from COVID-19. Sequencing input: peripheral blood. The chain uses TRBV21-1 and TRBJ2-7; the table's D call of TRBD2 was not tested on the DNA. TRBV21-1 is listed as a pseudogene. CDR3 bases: TGTGCCAGCATCCAAGGACTAGCGGGAGACTACGAGCAGTACTTC. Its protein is CASIQGLAGDYEQYF.